One T cell receptor (beta chain) is described in this entry. Germline V gives CDR1 SGHTA, CDR2 FQGTGA. J was trimmed by 5 bases and V by 5 bases; bases with no gene match: 10. This CDR3 region has 16 residues. This sample stems from a study of blood T cell repertoires in COVID-19. On the study more broadly: Acute and convalescent COVID-19 specimens originated in the United States, Italy and Spain. Sources were T cells, B-cell-depleted T cells, or PBMCs; the material itself was cDNA or gDNA.

In the original workflow: Amplification from reference gene primers served as the basis for estimated nucleated cell counts. Sequenced by immunoSEQ multiplex PCR; TCRdb stores in-frame clones only, minus some. Clone size and V and J calls were adopted from that table, with D and trimming inferred from the DNA. In the table there are roughly 150,000 clones, 60% to 85% of which are singletons. What was sequenced was peripheral blood. The chain links TRBV7-3 to TRBJ2-2; 8 bases align to TRBD2. This TCR derives from a man between 60 and 70 years old with acute or convalescent COVID-19. CDR3 bases: TGTGCCAGCAGCCAAGATAGCGGGGCGAGTACCGGGGAGCTGTTTTTT. This sequence encodes CASSQDSGASTGELFF.